The rows below give T cell receptor beta chains drawn from one sample of a study of identical twins. A single record per CDR3 protein comes from TCRdb applying MiXCR to the 5' RACE reads. Of hundreds of thousands of distinct CDR3 sequences listed, more than 9% were seen once; the top ten hold under 2%. The same data also went into a second study, on yellow fever vaccine responses in identical twins.

The sequencing input was PBMCs. Receptors originate from a woman aged 18-29 years in good health. The CDR3 runs from the conserved cysteine through the conserved F or W. D genes are given only for firm matches. Clone size is shown for a subset of rows, as once, few, many or a class of expanded clone.

clone_size	d_call	v_call	j_call	cdr3_nt	cdr3_aa
few	.	TRBV5-1	TRBJ2-1	TGCGCCAGCAGCCGAATCCAGGCCCCCGGCTCCTACAATGAGCAGTTCTTC	CASSRIQAPGSYNEQFF
many	.	TRBV9	TRBJ1-3	TGTGCCAGCAGCTTAAGTACAGGGAACTCTGGAAACACCATATATTTT	CASSLSTGNSGNTIYF
.	TRBD2	TRBV28	TRBJ2-3	TGTGCCAGCAGTCCTGGGGCTAGCGGTATCCTCACAGATACGCAGTATTTT	CASSPGASGILTDTQYF
once	TRBD2	TRBV19	TRBJ2-2	TGTGCCAGTAGTATTGGGCGGGGGATAACCGGGGAGCTGTTTTTT	CASSIGRGITGELFF
few	.	TRBV7-3	TRBJ1-1	TGTGCCAGCAGCTTAACAGGCACAGATAACACTGAAGCTTTCTTT	CASSLTGTDNTEAFF
few	.	TRBV18	TRBJ2-1	TGTGCCAGCTCACCACCCTCCCGCTCCTACAATGAGCAGTTCTTC	CASSPPSRSYNEQFF
few	TRBD2	TRBV20-1	TRBJ2-5	TGCAGTGCTAGACCGGGACTAGGCCAAGAGACCCAGTACTTC	CSARPGLGQETQYF
.	.	TRBV29-1	TRBJ2-1	TGCAGCGTTGTAGGTCGTGGTTTCAATGAGCAGTTCTTC	CSVVGRGFNEQFF
once	.	TRBV28	TRBJ2-4	TGTGCCAGCAGTCTAATAGCGACACAAAACATTCAGTACTTC	CASSLIATQNIQYF
few	.	TRBV2	TRBJ2-1	TGTGCCAGCAGAGTCCGACAGGAGAGATACAATGAGCAGTTCTTC	CASRVRQERYNEQFF
many	.	TRBV5-1	TRBJ2-4	TGCGCCAGCAGCTTGGACACAGGGTCGGCACAAAACATTCAGTACTTC	CASSLDTGSAQNIQYF
few	.	TRBV5-1	TRBJ2-3	TGCGCCAGCAGCAATGACGGTGGCACAGATACGCAGTATTTT	CASSNDGGTDTQYF
.	.	TRBV5-5	TRBJ2-5	TGTGCCAGCAGCTTACGGAGTGGCGCGGCCCAAGAGACCCAGTACTTC	CASSLRSGAAQETQYF
.	.	TRBV12-3/TRBV12-4	TRBJ2-3	TGTGCCAGCAGTTTGCGGGCGGAGAGCACAGATACGCAGTATTTT	CASSLRAESTDTQYF
.	TRBD2	TRBV5-4	TRBJ2-5	TGTGCCAGCAGCCGAAGTGGCGGGAGCAACCAAGAGACCCAGTACTTC	CASSRSGGSNQETQYF
.	.	TRBV21-1	TRBJ1-3	TGTGCCAGCAGCACCCGGGACACAGAAGAGAGCTCTGGAAACACCATATATTTT	CASSTRDTEESSGNTIYF
few	.	TRBV29-1	TRBJ1-1	TGCAGCGTTGATATGGGAGGTGATGGCACTGAAGCTTTCTTT	CSVDMGGDGTEAFF
few	.	TRBV28	TRBJ2-6	TGTGCCAGCATGGGTTTCTCTGGGGCCAACGTCCTGACTTTC	CASMGFSGANVLTF
.	TRBD1	TRBV15	TRBJ1-2	TGTGCCACCAGCAGAGATAGGGGAGGGGGCGTACCCTATGGCTACACCTTC	CATSRDRGGGVPYGYTF
few	TRBD2	TRBV27	TRBJ2-1	TGTGCCAGCAGTTCGGGACTAGCGGGAGGGAGTGAGCAGTTCTTC	CASSSGLAGGSEQFF
.	.	TRBV20-1	TRBJ2-7	TGCAGTGCTAATCCTCCAGGCGTAGGAACAGAGCAGTACTTC	CSANPPGVGTEQYF
many	TRBD2	TRBV4-1	TRBJ2-5	TGCGCCAGCAGCCAAGATGGAGAGACTAGCGGGAGGGAGACCCAGTACTTC	CASSQDGETSGRETQYF
few	.	TRBV2	TRBJ2-3	TGTGCCAGCAGTGGCGAAGGGACGGATACGCAGTATTTT	CASSGEGTDTQYF
few	TRBD2	TRBV12-3/TRBV12-4	TRBJ2-1	TGTGCCAGCAGCCGGACCGGGGGGGTATACAATGAGCAGTTCTTC	CASSRTGGVYNEQFF
few	.	TRBV20-1	TRBJ1-6	TGCAGTGCTAGAGCGTTTCTAGGTACTGGTAATTCACCCCTCCACTTT	CSARAFLGTGNSPLHF
.	TRBD2	TRBV27	TRBJ2-1	TGTGCCAGCAGTTGGAGGCGGGGGGACAATGAGCAGTTCTTC	CASSWRRGDNEQFF
few	.	TRBV5-1	TRBJ2-3	TGCGCCAGCCGACACTCTAGCACAGATACGCAGTATTTT	CASRHSSTDTQYF
once	.	TRBV5-1	TRBJ2-1	TGCGCCAGCAGCTTCCCGCACCGGGAAAATAGCTACAATGAGCAGTTCTTC	CASSFPHRENSYNEQFF